These 7 T cell receptor beta chains originate from one sample sequenced in a study of T-cell reconstitution after alpha-beta-depleted transplantation in children. Using unique molecular identifiers, the investigators prepared the TCRbeta library. MiXCR, run by TCRdb on the PCR reads, gives a single entry per CDR3 protein. The sample records under 250,000 distinct CDR3 sequences, roughly 7% being singletons. This sample comprised PBMCs, obtained before TCRalphabeta/CD19-depleted stem cell transplant. The receptors originated from a boy younger than 10 with acute lymphoblastic leukemia, due to receive a stem cell transplant.

V gene TRBV27 combines with J gene TRBJ2-2; 7 nucleotides match TRBD1. This CDR3 has 15 residues. The V segment lost 5 bases and the J segment 6 bases; nucleotides outside the gene matches: 9. Germline V gives CDR1 MNHEY, CDR2 SMNVEV (reference sequence). CDR3 nucleotides: TGTGCCAGCAGTCCCCGGACAGGAGGTGCCGGGGAGCTGTTTTTT. The encoded protein is CASSPRTGGAGELFF.

This clonotype appeared many times. V is TRBV4-3 and J is TRBJ2-1; tentative D call: TRBD1 (6 bases). The CDR3 has 16 residues. Between the trimmed V and J ends, which lost 4 bases and 5 bases, there was a span of 18 bases. CDR1 and CDR2 (germline): LGHNA, YSLEER. The CDR3 is CASSRLTGTSDNEQFF. In DNA form, the CDR3 reads TGCGCCAGCAGCCGGTTAACAGGGACGTCCGACAATGAGCAGTTCTTC.

This clonotype has a count of ten or more. The chain is built from TRBV10-3 and TRBJ2-7, with 9 bases aligning to TRBD2. There are 14 residues in the CDR3. Germline trimming cut 10 bases from V and 0 bases from J; bases unmatched to any gene: 7. CDR1 and CDR2 from the germline V gene are ENHRY and SYGVKD. The CDR3 DNA sequence: TGTGCCACGACGAGACTAGCGGACTCCTACGAGCAGTACTTC. Translation: CATTRLADSYEQYF.

This clonotype was recorded at least ten times. The genes are TRBV29-1 and TRBJ2-1, with 9 positions matching TRBD2. In germline, CDR1 is SQVTM, CDR2 ANQGSEA. The J segment lost 7 bases and the V segment lost 4 bases, leaving 2 bases of the junction unmatched. This CDR3 has 12 residues. CDR3 DNA: TGCAGCGTTGGAACTAGCGGGAATGAGCAGTTCTTC. Its translation: CSVGTSGNEQFF.

This clonotype was observed at least ten times. The V call is TRBV7-9, the J call TRBJ1-4, with unresolved D. This CDR3 comprises 17 residues. V lost 2 bases and J 4 bases, leaving 17 bases between the germline ends. The germline V gene encodes CDR1 SEHNR and CDR2 FQNEAQ (reference sequence). Here the CDR3 reads CASSLIRVLPYNEKLFF. CDR3 DNA sequence: TGTGCCAGCAGCTTAATTAGAGTACTTCCTTATAATGAAAAACTGTTTTTT.

This chain connects TRBV9 to TRBJ2-2; TRBD1 might be the D (6 bases). V was clipped by 0 bases and J by 5 bases, with 29 bases between them. Germline V gene data show CDR1 as SGDLS and CDR2 as YYNGEE. This CDR3 has 21 residues. The CDR3: CASSVAVRTDQQQAPTGELFF. DNA of the CDR3: TGTGCCAGCAGCGTAGCTGTAAGGACAGACCAGCAGCAGGCGCCTACCGGGGAGCTGTTTTTT.

This clonotype showed up many times. The CDR3 coding sequence is TGCAGCGCCCTCTGGGACCCCATCAATGAGCAGTTCTTC. This translates into CSALWDPINEQFF. This rearrangement joins TRBV29-1 to TRBJ2-1; perhaps D is TRBD1 or TRBD2 (5 bases each). The germline gives CDR1 SQVTM, CDR2 ANQGSEA. The CDR3 runs 13 residues. V lost 7 bases and J 6 bases, leaving 16 bases between the germline ends.